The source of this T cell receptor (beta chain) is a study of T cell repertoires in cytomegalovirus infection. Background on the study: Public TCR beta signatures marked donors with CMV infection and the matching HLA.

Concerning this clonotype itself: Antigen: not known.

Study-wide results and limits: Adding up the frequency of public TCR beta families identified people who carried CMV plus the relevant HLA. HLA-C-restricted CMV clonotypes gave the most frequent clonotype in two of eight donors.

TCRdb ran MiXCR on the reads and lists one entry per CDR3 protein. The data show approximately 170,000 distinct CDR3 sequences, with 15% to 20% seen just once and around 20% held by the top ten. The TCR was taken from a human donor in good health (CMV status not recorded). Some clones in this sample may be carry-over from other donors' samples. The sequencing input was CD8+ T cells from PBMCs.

This CDR3 is CSAIQGWRDTQYF. CDR3 nucleotide sequence: TGCAGTGCTATTCAGGGTTGGAGAGATACGCAGTATTTT. The chain employs TRBV20-1 and TRBJ2-3; D may be TRBD1 (5 bases). The germline V gene has CDR1 DFQATT and CDR2 SNEGSKA (reference sequence). The CDR3 totals 13 residues. V was clipped by 4 bases and J by 5 bases, with 13 bases between them.